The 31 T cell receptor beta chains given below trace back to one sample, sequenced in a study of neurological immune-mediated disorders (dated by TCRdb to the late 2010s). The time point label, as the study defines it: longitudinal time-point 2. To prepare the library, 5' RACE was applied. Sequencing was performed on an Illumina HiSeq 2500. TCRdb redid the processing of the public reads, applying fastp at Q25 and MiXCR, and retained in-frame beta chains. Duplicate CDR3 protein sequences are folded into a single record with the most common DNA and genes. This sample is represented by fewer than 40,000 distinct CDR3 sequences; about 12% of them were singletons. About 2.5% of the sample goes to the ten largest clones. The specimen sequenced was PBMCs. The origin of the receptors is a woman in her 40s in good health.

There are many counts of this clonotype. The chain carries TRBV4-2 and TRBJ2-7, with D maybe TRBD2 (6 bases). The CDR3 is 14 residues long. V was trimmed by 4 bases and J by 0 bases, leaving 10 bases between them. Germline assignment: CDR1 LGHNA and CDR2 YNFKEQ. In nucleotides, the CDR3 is TGTGCCAGCAGCCCGACTAGTTCCTCCTACGAGCAGTACTTC. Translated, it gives CASSPTSSSYEQYF.

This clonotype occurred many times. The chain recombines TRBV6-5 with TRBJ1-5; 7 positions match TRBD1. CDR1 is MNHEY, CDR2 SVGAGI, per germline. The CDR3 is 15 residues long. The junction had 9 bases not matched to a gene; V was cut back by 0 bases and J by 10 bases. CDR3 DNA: TGTGCCAGCAGTTACTCGACACAGGGGAAGTCACCCCAGCATTTT. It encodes CASSYSTQGKSPQHF.

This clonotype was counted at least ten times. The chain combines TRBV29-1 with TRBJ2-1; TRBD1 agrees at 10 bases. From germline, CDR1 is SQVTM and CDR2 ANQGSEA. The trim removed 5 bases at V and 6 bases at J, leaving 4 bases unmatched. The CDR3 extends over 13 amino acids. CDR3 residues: CSVRQGAFNEQFF. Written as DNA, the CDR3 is TGCAGCGTTCGACAGGGGGCATTCAATGAGCAGTTCTTC.

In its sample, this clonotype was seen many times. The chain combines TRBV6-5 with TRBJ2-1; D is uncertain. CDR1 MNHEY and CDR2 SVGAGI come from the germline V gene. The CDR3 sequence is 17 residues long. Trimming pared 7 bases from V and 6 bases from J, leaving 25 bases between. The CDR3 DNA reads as TGTGCCAGCACCCAGGATCCGGGCCACGGCGGCGGCAATGAGCAGTTCTTC. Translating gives CASTQDPGHGGGNEQFF.

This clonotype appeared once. The CDR3 spells CASSLGDHGDTEAFF. The CDR3 region has the DNA TGCGCCAGCAGCTTGGGGGATCACGGGGACACTGAAGCTTTCTTT. V is TRBV5-1 and J is TRBJ1-1; no firm D call. This CDR3 has 15 residues. The V gene lost 0 bases and the J gene lost 3 bases, with 12 bases spanning the gap. In germline, CDR1 is SGHRS, CDR2 YFSETQ. The complete variable domain, with remaining parts taken from reference TRBV5-1 and TRBJ1-1, reads KAGVTQTPRYLIKTRGQQVTLSCSPISGHRSVSWYQQTPGQGLQFLFEYFSETQRNKGNFPGRFSGRQFSNSRSEMNVSTLELGDSALYLCASSLGDHGDTEAFFGQGTRLTVV.

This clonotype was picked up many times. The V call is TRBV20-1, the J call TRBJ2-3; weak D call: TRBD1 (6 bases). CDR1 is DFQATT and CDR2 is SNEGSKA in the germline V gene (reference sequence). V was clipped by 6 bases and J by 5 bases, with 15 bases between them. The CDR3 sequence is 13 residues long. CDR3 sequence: CSAPHRVRDTQYF. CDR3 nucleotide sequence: TGCAGTGCACCTCACAGGGTTAGAGATACGCAGTATTTT.

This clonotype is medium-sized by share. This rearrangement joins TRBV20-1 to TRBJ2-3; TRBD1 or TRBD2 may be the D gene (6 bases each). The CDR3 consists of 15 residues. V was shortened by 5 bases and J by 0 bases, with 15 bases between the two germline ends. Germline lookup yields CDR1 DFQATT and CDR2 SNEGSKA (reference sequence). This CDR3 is CSAEGGQGSTDTQYF. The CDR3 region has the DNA TGCAGTGCTGAGGGGGGTCAGGGAAGCACAGATACGCAGTATTTT.

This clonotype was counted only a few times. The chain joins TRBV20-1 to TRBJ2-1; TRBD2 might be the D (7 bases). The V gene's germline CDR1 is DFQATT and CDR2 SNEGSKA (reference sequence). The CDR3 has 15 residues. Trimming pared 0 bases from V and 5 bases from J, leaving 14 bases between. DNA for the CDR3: TGCAGTGCTAGAGATGGGGGCGGGGGTAACAATGAGCAGTTCTTC. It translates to CSARDGGGGNNEQFF.

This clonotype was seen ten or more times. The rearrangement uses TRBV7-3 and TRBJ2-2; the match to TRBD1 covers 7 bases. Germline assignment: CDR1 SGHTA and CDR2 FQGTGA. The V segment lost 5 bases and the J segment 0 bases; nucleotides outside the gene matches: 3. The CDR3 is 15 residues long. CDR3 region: CASSHRGTNTGELFF. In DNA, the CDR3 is TGTGCCAGCAGCCACAGGGGAACGAACACCGGGGAGCTGTTTTTT.

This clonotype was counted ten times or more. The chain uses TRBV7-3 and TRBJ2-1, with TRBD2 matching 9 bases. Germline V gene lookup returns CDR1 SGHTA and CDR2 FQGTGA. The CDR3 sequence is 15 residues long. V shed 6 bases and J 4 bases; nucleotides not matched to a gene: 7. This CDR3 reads CASRSAGGRYNEQFF. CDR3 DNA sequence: TGTGCCAGCAGATCCGCGGGGGGGAGGTACAATGAGCAGTTCTTC.

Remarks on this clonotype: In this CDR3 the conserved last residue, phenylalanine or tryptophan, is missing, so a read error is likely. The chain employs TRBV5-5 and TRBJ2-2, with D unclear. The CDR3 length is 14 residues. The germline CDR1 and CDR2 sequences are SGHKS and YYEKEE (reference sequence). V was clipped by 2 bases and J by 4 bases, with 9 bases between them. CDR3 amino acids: CASSFPGATGELFS. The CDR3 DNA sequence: TGTGCCAGCAGCTTCCCAGGTGCCACCGGGGAGCTGTTTTCT.

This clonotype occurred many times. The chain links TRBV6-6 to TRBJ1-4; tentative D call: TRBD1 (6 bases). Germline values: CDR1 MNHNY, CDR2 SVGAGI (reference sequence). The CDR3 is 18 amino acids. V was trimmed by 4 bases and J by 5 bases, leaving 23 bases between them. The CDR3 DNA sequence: TGTGCCAGCAGTTTGATACCACAGGGCAGTAACGAGAATGAAAAACTGTTTTTT. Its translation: CASSLIPQGSNENEKLFF.

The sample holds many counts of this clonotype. The DNA for the CDR3 is TGTGCCAGCAGTGAAGTGGACCATAATTCACCCCTCCACTTT. This codes for CASSEVDHNSPLHF. V and J are TRBV6-1 and TRBJ1-6; D remains ambiguous. V was shortened by 1 base and J by 5 bases, with 6 bases between the two germline ends. Germline CDR1 is MNHNS and CDR2 is SASEGT. CDR3 length equals 14 residues.

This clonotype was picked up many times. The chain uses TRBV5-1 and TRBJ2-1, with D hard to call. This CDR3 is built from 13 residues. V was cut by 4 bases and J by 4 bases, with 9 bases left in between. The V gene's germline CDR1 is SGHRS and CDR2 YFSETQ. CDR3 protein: CASSDGRYNEQFF. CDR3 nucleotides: TGCGCCAGCAGCGACGGACGGTACAATGAGCAGTTCTTC.

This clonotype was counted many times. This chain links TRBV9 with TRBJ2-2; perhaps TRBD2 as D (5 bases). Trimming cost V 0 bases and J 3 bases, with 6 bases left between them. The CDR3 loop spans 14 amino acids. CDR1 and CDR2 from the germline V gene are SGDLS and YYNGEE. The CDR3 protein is CASSVERDTGELFF. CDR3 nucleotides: TGTGCCAGCAGCGTAGAGAGGGACACCGGGGAGCTGTTTTTT.

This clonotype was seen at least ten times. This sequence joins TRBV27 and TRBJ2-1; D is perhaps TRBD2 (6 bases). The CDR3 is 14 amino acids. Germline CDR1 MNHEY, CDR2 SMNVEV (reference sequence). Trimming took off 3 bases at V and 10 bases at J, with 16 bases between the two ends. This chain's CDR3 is CASSFPGTSGEQFF. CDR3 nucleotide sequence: TGTGCCAGCAGTTTTCCCGGGACTTCGGGAGAGCAGTTCTTC.

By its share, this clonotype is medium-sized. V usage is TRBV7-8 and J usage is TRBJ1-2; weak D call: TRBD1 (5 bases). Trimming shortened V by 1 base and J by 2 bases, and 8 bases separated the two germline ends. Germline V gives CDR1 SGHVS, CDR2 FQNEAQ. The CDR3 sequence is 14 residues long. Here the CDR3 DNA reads TGTGCCAGCAGCTTAGTCGACAGAAACTATGGCTACACCTTC. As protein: CASSLVDRNYGYTF.

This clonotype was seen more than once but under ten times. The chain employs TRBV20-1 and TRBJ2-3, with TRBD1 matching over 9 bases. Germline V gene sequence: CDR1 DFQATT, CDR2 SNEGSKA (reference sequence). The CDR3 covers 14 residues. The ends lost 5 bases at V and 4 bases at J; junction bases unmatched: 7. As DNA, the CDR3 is TGCAGTGCTGAGAAGACAGGGGGGGCAGATACGCAGTATTTT. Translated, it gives CSAEKTGGADTQYF.

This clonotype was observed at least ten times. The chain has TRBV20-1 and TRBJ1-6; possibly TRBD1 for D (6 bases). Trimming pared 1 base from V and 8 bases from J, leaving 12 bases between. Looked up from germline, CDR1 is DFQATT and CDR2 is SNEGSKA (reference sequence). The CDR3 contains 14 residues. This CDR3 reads CSARVEQGDSPLHF. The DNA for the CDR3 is TGCAGTGCTAGAGTGGAACAGGGTGATTCACCCCTCCACTTT.

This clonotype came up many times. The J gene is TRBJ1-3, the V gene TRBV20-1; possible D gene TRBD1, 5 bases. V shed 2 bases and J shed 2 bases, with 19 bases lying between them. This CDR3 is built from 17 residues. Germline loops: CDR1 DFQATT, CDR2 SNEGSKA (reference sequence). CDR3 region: CSARSHRGAGTGNTIYF. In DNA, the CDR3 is TGCAGTGCTAGATCCCATAGGGGCGCGGGGACTGGAAACACCATATATTTT.

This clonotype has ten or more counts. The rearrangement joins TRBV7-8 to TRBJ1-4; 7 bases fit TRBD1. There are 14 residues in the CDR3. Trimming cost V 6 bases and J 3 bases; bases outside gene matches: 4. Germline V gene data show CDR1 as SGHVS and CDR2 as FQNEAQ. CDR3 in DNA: TGTGCCAGCAGGCCCAGGGGGGCTAATGAAAAACTGTTTTTT. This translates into CASRPRGANEKLFF.

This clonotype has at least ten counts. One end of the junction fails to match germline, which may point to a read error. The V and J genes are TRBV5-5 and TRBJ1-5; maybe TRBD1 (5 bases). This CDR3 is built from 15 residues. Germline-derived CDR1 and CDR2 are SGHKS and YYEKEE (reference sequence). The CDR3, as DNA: TGTGCCAGCAGCTTAATAGGGACCGCGGATCAACCCCAGCATTTT. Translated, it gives CASSLIGTADQPQHF.

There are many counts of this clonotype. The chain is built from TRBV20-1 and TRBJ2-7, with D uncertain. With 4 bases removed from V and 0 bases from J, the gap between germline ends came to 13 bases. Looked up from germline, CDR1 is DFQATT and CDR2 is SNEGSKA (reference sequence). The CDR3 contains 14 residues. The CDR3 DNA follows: TGCAGTGCTAAAGGACCGAGCAGCTCCTACGAGCAGTACTTC. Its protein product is CSAKGPSSSYEQYF.

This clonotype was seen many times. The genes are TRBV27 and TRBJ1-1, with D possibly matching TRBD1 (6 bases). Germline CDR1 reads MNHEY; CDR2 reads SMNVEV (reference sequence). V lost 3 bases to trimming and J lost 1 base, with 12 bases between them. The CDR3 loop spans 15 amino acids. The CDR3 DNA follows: TGTGCCAGCAGTTTTCTGGGGGCGTGGAACACTGAAGCTTTCTTT. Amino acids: CASSFLGAWNTEAFF.

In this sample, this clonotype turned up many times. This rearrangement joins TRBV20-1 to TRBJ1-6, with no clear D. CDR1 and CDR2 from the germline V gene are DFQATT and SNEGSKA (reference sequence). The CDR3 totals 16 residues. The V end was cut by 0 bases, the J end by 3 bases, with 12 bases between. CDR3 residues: CSARDPSGIYNSPLHF. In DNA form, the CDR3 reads TGCAGTGCTAGAGATCCGTCAGGCATCTATAATTCACCCCTCCACTTT.

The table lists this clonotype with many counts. The CDR3: CSARDLRDRGGYTF. The CDR3 region has the DNA TGCAGTGCTAGAGACCTCCGGGACCGGGGCGGCTACACCTTC. The chain links TRBV20-1 to TRBJ1-2; possibly TRBD1 for D (5 bases). This CDR3 has 14 amino acids. Trimming shortened V by 0 bases and J by 8 bases, and 16 bases separated the two germline ends. Germline CDR1 and CDR2: DFQATT and SNEGSKA (reference sequence).

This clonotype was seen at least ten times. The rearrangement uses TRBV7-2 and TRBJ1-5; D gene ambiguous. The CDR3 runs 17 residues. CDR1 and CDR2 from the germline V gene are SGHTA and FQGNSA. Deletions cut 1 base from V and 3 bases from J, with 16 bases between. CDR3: CASSLGGIRTVNQPQHF. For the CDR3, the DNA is TGTGCCAGCAGCTTAGGAGGGATTCGGACGGTCAATCAGCCCCAGCATTTT. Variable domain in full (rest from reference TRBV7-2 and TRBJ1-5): GAGVSQSPSNKVTEKGKDVELRCDPISGHTALYWYRQSLGQGLEFLIYFQGNSAPDKSGLPSDRFSAERTGGSVSTLTIQRTQQEDSAVYLCASSLGGIRTVNQPQHFGDGTRLSIL.

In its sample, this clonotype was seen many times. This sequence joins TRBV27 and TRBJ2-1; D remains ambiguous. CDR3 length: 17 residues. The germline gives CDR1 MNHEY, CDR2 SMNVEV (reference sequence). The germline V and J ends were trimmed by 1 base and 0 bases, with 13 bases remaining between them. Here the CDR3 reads CASSLYDTTSSYNEQFF. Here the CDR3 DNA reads TGTGCCAGCAGTTTATATGACACAACAAGCTCCTACAATGAGCAGTTCTTC.

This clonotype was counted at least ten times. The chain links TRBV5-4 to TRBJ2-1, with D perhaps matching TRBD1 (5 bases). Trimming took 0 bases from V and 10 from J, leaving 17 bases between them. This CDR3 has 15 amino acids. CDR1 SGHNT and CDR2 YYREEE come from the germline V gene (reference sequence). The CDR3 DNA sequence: TGTGCCAGCAGCTTGGGCGCTCCAGGGAAAGGCGAGCAGTTCTTC. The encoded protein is CASSLGAPGKGEQFF.

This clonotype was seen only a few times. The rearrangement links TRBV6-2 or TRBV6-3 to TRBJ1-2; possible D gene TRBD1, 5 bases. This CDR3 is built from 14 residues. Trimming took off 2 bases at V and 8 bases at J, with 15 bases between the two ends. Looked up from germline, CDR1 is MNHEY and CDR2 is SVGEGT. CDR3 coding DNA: TGTGCCAGCAGTTACGCGGCAGTCGGACAAGGCTACACCTTC. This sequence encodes CASSYAAVGQGYTF.

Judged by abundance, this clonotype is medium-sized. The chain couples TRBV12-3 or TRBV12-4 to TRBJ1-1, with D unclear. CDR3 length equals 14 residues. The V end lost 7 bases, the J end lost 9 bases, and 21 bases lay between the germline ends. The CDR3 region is CASKYGGGAFQAFF. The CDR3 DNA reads TGTGCCAGCAAGTATGGCGGTGGAGCCTTTCAAGCTTTCTTT.